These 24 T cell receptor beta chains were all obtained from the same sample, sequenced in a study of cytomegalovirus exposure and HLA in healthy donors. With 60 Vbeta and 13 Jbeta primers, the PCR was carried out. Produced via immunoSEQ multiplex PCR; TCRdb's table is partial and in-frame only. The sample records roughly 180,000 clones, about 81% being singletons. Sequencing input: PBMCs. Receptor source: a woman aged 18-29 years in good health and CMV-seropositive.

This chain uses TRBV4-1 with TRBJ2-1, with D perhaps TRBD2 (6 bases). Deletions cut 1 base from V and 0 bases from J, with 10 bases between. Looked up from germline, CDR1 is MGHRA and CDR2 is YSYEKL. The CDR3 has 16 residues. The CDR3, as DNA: TGCGCCAGCAGCCAAGCGGGGGTGAGCTCCTACAATGAGCAGTTCTTC. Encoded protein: CASSQAGVSSYNEQFF.

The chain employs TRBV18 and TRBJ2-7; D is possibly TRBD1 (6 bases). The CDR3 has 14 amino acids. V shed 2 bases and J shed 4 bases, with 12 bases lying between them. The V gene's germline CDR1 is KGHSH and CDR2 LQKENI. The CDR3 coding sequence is TGTGCCAGCTCACCAAGCCAGGGGACGTACGAGCAGTACGTC. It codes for CASSPSQGTYEQYV.

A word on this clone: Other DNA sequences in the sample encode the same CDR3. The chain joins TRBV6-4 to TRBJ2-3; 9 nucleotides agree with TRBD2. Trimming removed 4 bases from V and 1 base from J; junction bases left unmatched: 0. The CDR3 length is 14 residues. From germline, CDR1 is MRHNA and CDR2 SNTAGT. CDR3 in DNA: TGTGCCAGCAGTGTAGCGGGGGGCACAGATACGCAGTATTTT. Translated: CASSVAGGTDTQYF.

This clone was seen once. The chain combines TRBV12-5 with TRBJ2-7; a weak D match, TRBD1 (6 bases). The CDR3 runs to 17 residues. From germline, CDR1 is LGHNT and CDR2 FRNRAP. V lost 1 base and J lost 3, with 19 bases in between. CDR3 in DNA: TGTGCTAGTGGTTTGGCATCCCAGGGGTCCATAAACTACGAGCAGTACTTC. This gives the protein CASGLASQGSINYEQYF.

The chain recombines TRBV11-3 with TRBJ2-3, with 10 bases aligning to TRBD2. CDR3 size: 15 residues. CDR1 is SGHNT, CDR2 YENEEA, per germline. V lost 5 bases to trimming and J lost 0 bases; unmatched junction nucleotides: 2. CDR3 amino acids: CASSIAGGSTDTQYF. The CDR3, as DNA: TGTGCCAGCAGCATAGCGGGGGGTAGCACAGATACGCAGTATTTT.

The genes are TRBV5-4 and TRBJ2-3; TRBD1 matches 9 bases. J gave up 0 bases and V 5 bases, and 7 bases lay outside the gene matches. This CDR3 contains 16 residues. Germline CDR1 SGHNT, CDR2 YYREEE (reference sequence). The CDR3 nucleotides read TGTGCCAGCAGTCCTACCGGACAGGGGAGCACAGATACGCAGTATTTT. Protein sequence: CASSPTGQGSTDTQYF.

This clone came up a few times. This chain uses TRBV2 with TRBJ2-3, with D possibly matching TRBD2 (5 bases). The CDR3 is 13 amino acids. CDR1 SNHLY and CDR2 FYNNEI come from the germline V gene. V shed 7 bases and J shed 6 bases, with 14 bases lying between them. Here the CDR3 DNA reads TGTGCCAGCACGGACTGGGTCACTGATACGCAGTATTTT. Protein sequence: CASTDWVTDTQYF.

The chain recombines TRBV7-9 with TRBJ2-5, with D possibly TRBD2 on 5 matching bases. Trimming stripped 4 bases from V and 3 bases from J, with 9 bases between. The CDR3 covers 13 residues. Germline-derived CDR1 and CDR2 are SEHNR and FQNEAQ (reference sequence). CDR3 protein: CASSSDFEETQYF. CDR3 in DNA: TGTGCCAGCAGCTCGGACTTTGAAGAGACCCAGTACTTC.

CDR3 sequence reads: CASSPPGTSEYF. In DNA form, the CDR3 reads TGTGCCAGCAGTCCCCCCGGGACTAGTGAGTACTTC. V is TRBV28 and J is TRBJ2-5, with TRBD2 identical over 8 bases. V lost 5 bases and J lost 12; bases outside the gene matches: 8. Per the germline V gene, CDR1 is MDHEN and CDR2 is SYDVKM. The CDR3 runs to 12 residues.

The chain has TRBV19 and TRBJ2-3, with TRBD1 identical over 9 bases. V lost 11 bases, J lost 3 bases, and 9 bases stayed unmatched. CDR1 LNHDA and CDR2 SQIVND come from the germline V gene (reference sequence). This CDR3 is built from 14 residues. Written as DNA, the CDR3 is TGTGCCTCCGTCGGGGACAGGGAGACAGATACGCAGTATTTT. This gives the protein CASVGDRETDTQYF.

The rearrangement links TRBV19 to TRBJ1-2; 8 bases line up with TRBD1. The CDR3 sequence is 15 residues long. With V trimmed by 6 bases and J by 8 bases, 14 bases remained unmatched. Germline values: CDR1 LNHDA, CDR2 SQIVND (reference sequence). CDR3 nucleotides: TGTGCCAGTAGCCCCAAACATGACAGGGGCCGGGGCTACACCTTC. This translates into CASSPKHDRGRGYTF.

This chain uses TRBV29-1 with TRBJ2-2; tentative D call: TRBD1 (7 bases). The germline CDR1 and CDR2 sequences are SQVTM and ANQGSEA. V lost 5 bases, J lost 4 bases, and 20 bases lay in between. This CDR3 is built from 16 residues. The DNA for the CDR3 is TGCAGCGTTTCAGACAGGGAGGCGGCAAGCACCGGGGAGCTGTTTTTT. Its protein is CSVSDREAASTGELFF.

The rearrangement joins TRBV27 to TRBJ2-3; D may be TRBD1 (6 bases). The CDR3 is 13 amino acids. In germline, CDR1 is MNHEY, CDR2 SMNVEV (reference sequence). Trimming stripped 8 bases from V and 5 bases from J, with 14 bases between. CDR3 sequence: CASWNRAGDTQYF. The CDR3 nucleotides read TGTGCCAGCTGGAACAGGGCCGGAGATACGCAGTATTTT.

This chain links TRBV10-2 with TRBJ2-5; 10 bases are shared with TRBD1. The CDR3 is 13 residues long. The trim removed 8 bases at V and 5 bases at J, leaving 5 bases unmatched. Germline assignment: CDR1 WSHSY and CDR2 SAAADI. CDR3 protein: CASRDRGWETQYF. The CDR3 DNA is TGCGCCAGCCGGGACAGGGGCTGGGAGACCCAGTACTTC.

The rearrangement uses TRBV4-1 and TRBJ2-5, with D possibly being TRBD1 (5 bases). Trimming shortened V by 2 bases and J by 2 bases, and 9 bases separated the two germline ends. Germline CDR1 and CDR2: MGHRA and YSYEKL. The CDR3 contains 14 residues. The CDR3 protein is CASSQTGRQETQYF. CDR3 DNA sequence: TGCGCCAGCAGCCAAACAGGAAGACAAGAGACCCAGTACTTC.

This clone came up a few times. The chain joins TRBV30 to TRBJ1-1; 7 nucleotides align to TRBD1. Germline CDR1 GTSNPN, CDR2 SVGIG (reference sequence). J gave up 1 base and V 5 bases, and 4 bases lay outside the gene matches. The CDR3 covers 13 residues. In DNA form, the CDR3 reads TGTGCCTGGGCGGGACAGTCGAACACTGAAGCTTTCTTT. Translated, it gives CAWAGQSNTEAFF.

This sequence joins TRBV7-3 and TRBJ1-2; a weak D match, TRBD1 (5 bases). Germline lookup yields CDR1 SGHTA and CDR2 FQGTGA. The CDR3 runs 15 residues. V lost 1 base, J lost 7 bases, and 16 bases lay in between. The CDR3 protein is CASSLNPGGNGGYTF. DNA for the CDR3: TGTGCCAGCAGCTTAAACCCGGGGGGGAATGGTGGCTACACCTTC.

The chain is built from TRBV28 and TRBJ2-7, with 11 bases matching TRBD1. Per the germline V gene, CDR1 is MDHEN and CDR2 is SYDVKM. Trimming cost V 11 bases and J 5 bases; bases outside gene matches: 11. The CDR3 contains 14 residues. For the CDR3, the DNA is TGTGCCTCCTCGCTGGGACAGGGGGACCACGAGCAGTACTTC. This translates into CASSLGQGDHEQYF.

The CDR3, as DNA: TGTGCCAGCAGCCAAATCCCTTATACGCAGTATTTT. Protein sequence: CASSQIPYTQYF. The V call is TRBV14, the J call TRBJ2-3; D unresolved. The CDR3 is made up of 12 amino acids. Per germline, CDR1 SGHDN and CDR2 FVKESK. Trimming took 2 bases from V and 7 from J, leaving 7 bases between them.

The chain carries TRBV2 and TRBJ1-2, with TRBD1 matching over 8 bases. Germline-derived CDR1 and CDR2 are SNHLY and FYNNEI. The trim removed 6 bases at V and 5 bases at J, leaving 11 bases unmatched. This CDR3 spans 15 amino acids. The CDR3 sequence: CASRPKTGDGYGYTF. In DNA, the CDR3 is TGTGCCAGCAGGCCCAAGACAGGGGATGGTTATGGCTACACCTTC.

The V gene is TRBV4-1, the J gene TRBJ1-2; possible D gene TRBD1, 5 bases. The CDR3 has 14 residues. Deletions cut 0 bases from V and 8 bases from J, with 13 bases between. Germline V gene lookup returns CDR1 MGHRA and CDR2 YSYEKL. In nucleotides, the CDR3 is TGCGCCAGCAGCCAAGATCGGGGGTCAAGGGGCTACACCTTC. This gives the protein CASSQDRGSRGYTF.

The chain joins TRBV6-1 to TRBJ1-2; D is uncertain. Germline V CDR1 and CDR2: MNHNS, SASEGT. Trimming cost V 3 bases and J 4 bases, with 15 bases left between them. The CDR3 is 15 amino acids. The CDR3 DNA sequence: TGTGCCAGCAGTGATCTCCTGGCGGGGAGCTATGGCTACACCTTC. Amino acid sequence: CASSDLLAGSYGYTF.

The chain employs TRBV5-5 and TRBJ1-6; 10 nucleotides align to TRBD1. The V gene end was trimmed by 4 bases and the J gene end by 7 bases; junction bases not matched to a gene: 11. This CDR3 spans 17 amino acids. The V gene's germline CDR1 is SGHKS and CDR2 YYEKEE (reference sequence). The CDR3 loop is CASSEVPTGGANSPLHF. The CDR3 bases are TGTGCCAGCAGCGAGGTCCCGACAGGGGGCGCGAATTCACCCCTCCACTTT. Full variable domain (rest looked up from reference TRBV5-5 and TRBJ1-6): DAGVTQSPTHLIKTRGQQVTLRCSPISGHKSVSWYQQVLGQGPQFIFQYYEKEERGRGNFPDRFSARQFPNYSSELNVNALLLGDSALYLCASSEVPTGGANSPLHFGNGTRLTVT.

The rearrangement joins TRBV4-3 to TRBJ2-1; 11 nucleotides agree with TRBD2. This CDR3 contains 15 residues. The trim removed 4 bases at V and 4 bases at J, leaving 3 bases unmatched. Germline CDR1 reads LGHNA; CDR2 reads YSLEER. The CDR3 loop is CASSPRTSGYNEQFF. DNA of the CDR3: TGCGCCAGCAGCCCCAGGACTAGCGGGTACAATGAGCAGTTCTTC.